This T cell receptor beta chain was profiled in a study of CD8 T cells in Susac syndrome. RNA was extracted with the RNeasy kit, and a quantity of roughly 0.45 to 1 ug was reverse transcribed using random hexamers. immunoSEQ multiplex PCR amplified TCR beta CDR3 across 54 Vbeta, 13 Jbeta. From the immunoSEQ multiplex PCR reads, TCRdb called clonotypes with MiXCR, one entry per CDR3 protein. Seen here are approximately 140,000 distinct CDR3 sequences, 75% to 90% observed once, and the top ten hold around 0.51%. TEMRA cells were FACS-enriched, with CD8+ and CD4+ T cells isolated negatively. Germline V gives CDR1 MNHEY, CDR2 SVGAGI. The V gene lost 5 bases and the J gene lost 4 bases, with 11 bases spanning the gap. This CDR3 has 13 residues.

The rearrangement links TRBV6-5 to TRBJ1-2; D is possibly TRBD1 (6 bases). The sequencing sample was made of CD8+ T cells from PBMCs. This clonotype originated in a human donor with multiple sclerosis. CDR3: CASSTGTVYGYTF. The CDR3 DNA reads as TGTGCCAGCAGTACAGGGACGGTCTATGGCTACACCTTC.